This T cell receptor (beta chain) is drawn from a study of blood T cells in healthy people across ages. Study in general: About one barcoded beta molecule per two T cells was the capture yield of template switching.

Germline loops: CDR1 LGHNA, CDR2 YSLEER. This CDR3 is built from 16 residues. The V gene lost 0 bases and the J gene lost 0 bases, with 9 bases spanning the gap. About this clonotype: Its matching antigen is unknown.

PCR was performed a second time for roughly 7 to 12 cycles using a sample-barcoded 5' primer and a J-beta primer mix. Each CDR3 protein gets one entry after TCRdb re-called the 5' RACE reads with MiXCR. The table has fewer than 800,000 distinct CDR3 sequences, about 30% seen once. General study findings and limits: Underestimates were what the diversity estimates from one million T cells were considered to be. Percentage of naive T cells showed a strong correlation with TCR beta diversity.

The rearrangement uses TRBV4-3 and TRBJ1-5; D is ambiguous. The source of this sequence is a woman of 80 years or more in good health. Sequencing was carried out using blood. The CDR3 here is CASSQDATTSNQPQHF. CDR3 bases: TGCGCCAGCAGCCAAGATGCGACAACTAGCAATCAGCCCCAGCATTTT.